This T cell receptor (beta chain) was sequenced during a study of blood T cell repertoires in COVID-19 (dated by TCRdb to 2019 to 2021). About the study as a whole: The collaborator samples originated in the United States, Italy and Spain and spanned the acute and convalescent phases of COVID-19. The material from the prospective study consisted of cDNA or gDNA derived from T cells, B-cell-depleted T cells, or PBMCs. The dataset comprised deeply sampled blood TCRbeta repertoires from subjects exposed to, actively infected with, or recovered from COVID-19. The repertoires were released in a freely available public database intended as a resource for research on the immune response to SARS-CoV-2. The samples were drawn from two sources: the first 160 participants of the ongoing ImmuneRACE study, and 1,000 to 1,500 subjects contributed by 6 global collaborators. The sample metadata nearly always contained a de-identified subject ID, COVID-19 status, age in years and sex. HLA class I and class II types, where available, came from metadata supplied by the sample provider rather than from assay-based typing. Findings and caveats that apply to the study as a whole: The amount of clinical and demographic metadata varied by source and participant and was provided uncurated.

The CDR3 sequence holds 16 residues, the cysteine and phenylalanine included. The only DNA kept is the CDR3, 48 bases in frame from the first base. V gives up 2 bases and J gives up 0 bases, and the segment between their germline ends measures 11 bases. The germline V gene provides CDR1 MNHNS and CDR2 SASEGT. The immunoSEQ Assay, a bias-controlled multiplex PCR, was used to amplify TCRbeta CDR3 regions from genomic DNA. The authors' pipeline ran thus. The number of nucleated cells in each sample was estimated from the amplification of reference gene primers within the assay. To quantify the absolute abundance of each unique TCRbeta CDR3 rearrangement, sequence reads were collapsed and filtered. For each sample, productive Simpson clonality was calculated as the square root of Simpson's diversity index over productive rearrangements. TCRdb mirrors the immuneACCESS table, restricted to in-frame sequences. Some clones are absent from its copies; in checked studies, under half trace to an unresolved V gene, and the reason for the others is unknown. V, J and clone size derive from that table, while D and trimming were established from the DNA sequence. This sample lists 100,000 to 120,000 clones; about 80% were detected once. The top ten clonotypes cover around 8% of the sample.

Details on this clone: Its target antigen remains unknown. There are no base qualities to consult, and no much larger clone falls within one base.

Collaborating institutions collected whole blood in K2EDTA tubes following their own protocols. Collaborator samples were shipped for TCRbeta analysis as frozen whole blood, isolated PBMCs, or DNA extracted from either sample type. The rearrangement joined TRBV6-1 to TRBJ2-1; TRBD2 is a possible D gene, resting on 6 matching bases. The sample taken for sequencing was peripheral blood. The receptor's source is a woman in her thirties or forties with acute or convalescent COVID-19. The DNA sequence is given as TGTGCCAGCAGTGAACGGGGGATTCGCTCCTACAATGAGCAGTTCTTC. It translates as CASSERGIRSYNEQFF.